This is a list of T cell receptor beta chains from one sample in a study of shared clonotypes between healthy human individuals. The table came from immunoSEQ multiplex PCR; TCRdb's copy has only in-frame clones and leaves some out. The repertoire holds hundreds of thousands of clones, with about 92% as singletons. Material for sequencing was naive CD8+ T cells sorted from blood. These receptors were taken from a man aged 30 to 45 in good health. CDR3s include the opening cysteine and the closing phenylalanine or tryptophan. The order of the fields is J gene, D gene, clone size, CDR3 length, V gene, CDR3 DNA, CDR3 protein. A D gene is named only where the DNA matches it firmly. Size is stated for part of the rows, as once, few or many counts, or as a class when the clone is expanded.

>TRBJ2-5|TRBD1|.|15|TRBV18
TGTGCCAGCTCAGACTACAGGGGGTCTCGGGAGACCCAGTACTTC
CASSDYRGSRETQYF
>TRBJ1-4|TRBD1|.|13|TRBV30
TGTGCTTGGAGGACAGGACCGAATGAAAAACTGTTTTTT
CAWRTGPNEKLFF
>TRBJ2-7|.|.|15|TRBV10-3
TGTGCCATCAGTGGGGCGAACCTCAGAATCTACGAGCAGTACTTC
CAISGANLRIYEQYF
>TRBJ2-7|TRBD1|.|12|TRBV10-2
TGCGCCAGCAGGGACAGGGACTACGAGCAGTACTTC
CASRDRDYEQYF
>TRBJ1-4|.|.|15|TRBV27
TGTGCCAGCAGGCCGACAACAGCAACTAATGAAAAACTGTTTTTT
CASRPTTATNEKLFF
>TRBJ2-7|TRBD2|.|14|TRBV28
TGTGCCAGCAGCAGACTAGCGGGACTAAACGAGCAGTACTTC
CASSRLAGLNEQYF
>TRBJ2-3|.|.|10|TRBV7-9
TGTGCCAGCAGCCAAGATACGCAGTATTTT
CASSQDTQYF
>TRBJ2-7|.|.|12|TRBV6-5
TGTGCCAGCAGTCGTACAGGGCAAGAGCAGTACTTC
CASSRTGQEQYF
>TRBJ2-7|.|once|13|TRBV27
TGTGCCAGCAGTGGACTTAAATCCTACGAGCAGTACTTC
CASSGLKSYEQYF
>TRBJ2-7|TRBD1|.|15|TRBV27
TGTGCCAGCAGCCTCTCGGGACAGGGCGACTACGAGCAGTACTTC
CASSLSGQGDYEQYF
>TRBJ2-7|.|.|13|TRBV15
TGTGCCACCAGCGAAGGGAGGGGGTACGAGCAGTACTTC
CATSEGRGYEQYF
>TRBJ2-5|TRBD2|.|17|TRBV7-3
TGTGCCAGCAGACGACTAGCGGGATCCCCTAAGTGGGAGACCCAGTACTTC
CASRRLAGSPKWETQYF
>TRBJ2-2|TRBD2|.|14|TRBV7-9
TGTGCCAGCAGCTGGGGACTAGCGGCCGGGGAGCTGTTTTTT
CASSWGLAAGELFF
>TRBJ2-2|TRBD1|.|16|TRBV27
TGTGCCAGCAGTCCTCAAAGGGGACAGGGGAACGGGGAGCTGTTTTTT
CASSPQRGQGNGELFF
>TRBJ2-5|TRBD1|.|15|TRBV5-6
TGTGCCAGCAGCTTGGCCGGGACAGTCCAAGAGACCCAGTACTTC
CASSLAGTVQETQYF
>TRBJ1-1|TRBD1|.|15|TRBV12-5
TGTGCTAGTGGTGGTCCGGGACAGGGTCGCACTGAAGCTTTCTTT
CASGGPGQGRTEAFF
>TRBJ2-1|.|.|12|TRBV28
TGTGCCAGCTCAGCGTCCTACAATGAGCAGTTCTTC
CASSASYNEQFF
>TRBJ2-2|.|.|14|TRBV23-1
TGCGCCAGCATTGTCCCGGGGTTCGCCGGGGAGCTGTTTTTT
CASIVPGFAGELFF
>TRBJ2-7|.|.|12|TRBV4-1
TGCGCCAGCAGCCCCTCAGGGCACGAGCAGTACTTC
CASSPSGHEQYF
>TRBJ2-3|.|.|19|TRBV7-2
TGTGCCAGCAGCACCCCAGGGGCGGGAGTGGGGCGTGGCACAGATACGCAGTATTTT
CASSTPGAGVGRGTDTQYF
>TRBJ2-1|TRBD1|.|14|TRBV7-2
TGTGCCAGCAGCTTAGAGACAGGGCCGGGCGAGCAGTTCTTC
CASSLETGPGEQFF
>TRBJ2-7|TRBD1|.|14|TRBV11-2
TGTGCCAGCAGCTTGAGGACAGGGGGGTGGGAGCAGTACTTC
CASSLRTGGWEQYF
>TRBJ2-7|.|.|15|TRBV4-1
TGCGCCAGCAGCCTATCAGGAAAGCCGGGCTACGAGCAGTACTTC
CASSLSGKPGYEQYF
>TRBJ1-1|.|.|12|TRBV19
TGTGCCACGGCGGGGGGTAACACTGAAGCTTTCTTT
CATAGGNTEAFF
>TRBJ2-7|TRBD1|.|15|TRBV28
TGTGCCAGCAGTTACAGGCCGGGACAGGACTACGAGCAGTACTTC
CASSYRPGQDYEQYF
>TRBJ1-5|.|.|13|TRBV6-1
TGTGCCAGTGGTAAGAGATCCAATCAGCCCCAGCATTTT
CASGKRSNQPQHF
>TRBJ1-1|.|.|14|TRBV4-1
TGCGCCAGCAGCCCCCCACAAGACATCACTGAAGCTTTCTTT
CASSPPQDITEAFF
>TRBJ2-1|.|.|13|TRBV27
TGTGCCAGCAGTTTATCCCGCCGACAGGATAAGTTCTTC
CASSLSRRQDKFF
>TRBJ2-7|.|.|13|TRBV5-4
TGTGCCAGCAGCTTGGCCACGGAGCTAGAGCAGTACTTC
CASSLATELEQYF
>TRBJ2-1|.|.|10|TRBV20-1
TGCAGTGCTTTCAGGAGTGAGCAGTTCTTC
CSAFRSEQFF
>TRBJ2-3|.|.|12|TRBV9
TGTGCCAGCAGGGGGACATCAGATACGCAGTATTTT
CASRGTSDTQYF
>TRBJ1-2|.|.|12|TRBV29-1
TGCAGCGTTGAAGCTAGAGAGGGAGGCTACACCTTC
CSVEAREGGYTF
>TRBJ1-3|.|few|17|TRBV4-1
TGCGCCAGCAGCCAAGGAGGTGCAGCGGACTCTGGAAACACCATATATTTT
CASSQGGAADSGNTIYF
>TRBJ2-7|TRBD1|.|14|TRBV30
TGTGCCTGGAGTTGGGGGACAGGGGCCTACGAGCAGTACTTC
CAWSWGTGAYEQYF
>TRBJ2-4|.|.|11|TRBV7-2
TGTGCCAGCACAAGTCAAAACATTCAGTACTTC
CASTSQNIQYF
>TRBJ1-6|.|.|15|TRBV14
TGTGCCAGCAGCCATAAAGTGTTACCGGATTCACCCCTCCACTTT
CASSHKVLPDSPLHF
>TRBJ2-2|.|many|16|TRBV28
TGTGCCAGCAGCCAGGTGGGGGACACAAACACCGGGGAGCTGTTTTTT
CASSQVGDTNTGELFF
>TRBJ2-1|TRBD2|.|15|TRBV7-6
TGTGCCAGCACCGATAGCGGGAGGGCCTACAATGAGCAGTTCTTC
CASTDSGRAYNEQFF
>TRBJ2-7|.|once|14|TRBV29-1
TGCAGCGTTGAAGTCAGGGGGGACTCCTACGAGCAGTACTTC
CSVEVRGDSYEQYF
>TRBJ2-7|TRBD1|.|16|TRBV7-9
TGTGCCAGCAGCGAACGCCGGGACAGGGGGCTCTACGAGCAGTACTTC
CASSERRDRGLYEQYF
>TRBJ1-5|TRBD1|.|15|TRBV7-9
TGTGCCAGCAGCTTAGCGGGACAGCGCTATCAGCCCCAGCATTTT
CASSLAGQRYQPQHF
>TRBJ1-3|.|.|16|TRBV7-9
TGTGCCAGCAGCCTTTTGGGATCTCAAAATGGAAACACCATATATTTT
CASSLLGSQNGNTIYF
>TRBJ2-1|.|.|15|TRBV18
TGTGCCAGCTCACCACCGGGAAGCTCCTACAATGAGCAGTTCTTC
CASSPPGSSYNEQFF
>TRBJ2-7|.|.|13|TRBV29-1
TGCAGCGTTGAAACAGGGGAGGCCTACGAGCAGTACTTC
CSVETGEAYEQYF
>TRBJ1-1|TRBD1|.|13|TRBV27
TGTGCCAGCAGCGGACAGGGAATAACTGAAGCTTTCTTT
CASSGQGITEAFF
>TRBJ1-4|TRBD1|.|16|TRBV6-5
TGTGCCAGCAGTTACGCGACAGGGGGGGAGAATGAAAAACTGTTTTTT
CASSYATGGENEKLFF
>TRBJ2-5|TRBD1|once|14|TRBV19
TGTGCCAGCAAAGACAGGGAATGGGAAGAGACCCAGTACTTC
CASKDREWEETQYF
>TRBJ2-1|.|.|12|TRBV7-9
TGTGCCAGCAGCTTTCTGGGATCAGAGCAGTTCTTC
CASSFLGSEQFF
>TRBJ2-3|TRBD2|.|19|TRBV2
TGTGCCAGCAGTGAACACAATCTTCCTAGCGGGAGTTTCTCAGATACGCAGTATTTT
CASSEHNLPSGSFSDTQYF
>TRBJ1-1|.|once|11|TRBV10-3
TGTGCCATCAGTGAGGGACGAGAAGCTTTCTTT
CAISEGREAFF
>TRBJ2-3|.|.|13|TRBV11-2
TGTGCCAGCAGCTTAGATCTACCAGATACGCAGTATTTT
CASSLDLPDTQYF
>TRBJ2-1|.|.|12|TRBV5-6
TGTGCCAGCAGCTCCGCATACAATGAGCAGTTCTTC
CASSSAYNEQFF
>TRBJ2-1|.|once|17|TRBV7-9
TGTGCCAGCAGCACACAAGTCCGCAGCGCCACCTACAATGAGCAGTTCTTC
CASSTQVRSATYNEQFF
>TRBJ2-7|.|once|16|TRBV27
TGTGCCAGCACTCCTTCGATTGGGACTTTCGCCTACGAGCAGTACTTC
CASTPSIGTFAYEQYF
>TRBJ2-2|TRBD1|.|16|TRBV9
TGTGCCAGCAGCGTAGGACAGGGGGCCCACACCGGGGAGCTGTTTTTT
CASSVGQGAHTGELFF
>TRBJ1-4|.|.|15|TRBV19
TGTGCCAGTAGTGGACACCTTGCAACTAATGAAAAACTGTTTTTT
CASSGHLATNEKLFF
>TRBJ1-1|.|.|13|TRBV27
TGTGCCAGCAGTTTACAGCAGAACACTGAAGCTTTCTTT
CASSLQQNTEAFF
>TRBJ2-7|.|.|15|TRBV7-2
TGTGCCAGCAGCTTAGGGCTTGGGGCATACTACGAGCAGTACTTC
CASSLGLGAYYEQYF
>TRBJ2-3|TRBD2|once|16|TRBV4-1
TGCGCCAGCAGCCCTGGACTAGCGGGAGGTACAGATACGCAGTATTTT
CASSPGLAGGTDTQYF